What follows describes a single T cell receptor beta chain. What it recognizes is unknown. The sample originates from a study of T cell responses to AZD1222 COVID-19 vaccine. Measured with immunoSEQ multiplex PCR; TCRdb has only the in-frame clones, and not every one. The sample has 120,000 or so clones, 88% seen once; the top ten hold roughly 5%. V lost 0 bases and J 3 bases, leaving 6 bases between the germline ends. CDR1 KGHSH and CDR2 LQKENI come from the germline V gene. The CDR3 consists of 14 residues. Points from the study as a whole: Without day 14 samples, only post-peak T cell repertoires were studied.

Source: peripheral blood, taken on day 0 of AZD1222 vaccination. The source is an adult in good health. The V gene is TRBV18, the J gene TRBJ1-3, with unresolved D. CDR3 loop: CASSPPTFGNTIYF. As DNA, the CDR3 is TGTGCCAGCTCACCACCTACTTTTGGAAACACCATATATTTT.